The rows below give T cell receptor beta chains drawn from one sample of a study of CD8 T cells in Susac syndrome. TCRdb fed the immunoSEQ multiplex PCR reads into MiXCR, producing one record per CDR3 protein. The data show around 160,000 distinct CDR3 sequences, just under 95% seen once. Input material: CD4+ T cells from PBMCs. These receptors came from a human donor in good health. Both conserved end residues are part of each CDR3. A D gene is named only where the DNA matches it firmly. Clone size is not always given. Where it is, it says once, few, many or a class for expanded clones.

J gene,D gene,clone size,V gene,CDR3 DNA,CDR3 protein
TRBJ2-5,.,few,TRBV28,TGTGCCAGCAGTTCCCTGGGGGAGACCCAGTACTTC,CASSSLGETQYF
TRBJ2-7,.,.,TRBV30,TGTGCCTGGAGACAGCCTGCATTTTACGAGCAGTACTTC,CAWRQPAFYEQYF
TRBJ1-5,TRBD1,once,TRBV7-6,TGTGCCAGCAGCATAACAGGGGGCGCAGGTCAGCCCCAGCATTTT,CASSITGGAGQPQHF
TRBJ2-5,TRBD1,.,TRBV20-1,TGCAGTGCTAGAGGGGGCAGGGGGCAAGAGACCCAGTACTTC,CSARGGRGQETQYF
TRBJ2-3,.,.,TRBV7-2,TGTGCCAGCAGCTGGAAGGGGCGAGGCACAGATACGCAGTATTTT,CASSWKGRGTDTQYF
TRBJ2-7,.,.,TRBV6-2/TRBV6-3,TGTGCCAGCAGTTACTCGAGTACGGGCAGGTGGAAGTACTTC,CASSYSSTGRWKYF
TRBJ1-6,TRBD1,.,TRBV5-4,TGTGCCAGCAGCCACCGGGACAGCAATTCACCCCTCCACTTT,CASSHRDSNSPLHF
TRBJ2-3,TRBD2,few,TRBV20-1,TGCAGTGCTACCGGACTAGCGGGGACCACAGATACGCAGTATTTT,CSATGLAGTTDTQYF
TRBJ1-4,.,.,TRBV29-1,TGCAGCGTTGGTGGCAGGGGAAGTGAAAAACTGTTTTTT,CSVGGRGSEKLFF
TRBJ2-5,.,.,TRBV18,TGTGCCAGCTCACCGCCGGGTGAGACCCAGTACTTC,CASSPPGETQYF
TRBJ2-1,TRBD2,.,TRBV6-4,TGTGCCAGCAGCAACCATGGGACTAGCGGTCAGCAGTTCTTC,CASSNHGTSGQQFF
TRBJ1-5,TRBD1,once,TRBV6-6,TGTGCCACATTAGGGACAGGGAACAATCAGCCCCAGCATTTT,CATLGTGNNQPQHF
TRBJ2-5,TRBD2,once,TRBV20-1,TGCAGTGCGCCGAAACGACTAGCCTCGGAGACCCAGTACTTC,CSAPKRLASETQYF
TRBJ1-4,.,.,TRBV9,TGTGCCAGCAGCGTAGGGCCAGCTCAGGATGAAAAACTGTTTTTT,CASSVGPAQDEKLFF
TRBJ1-2,TRBD1,.,TRBV30,TGTGCCTGGAGACTTCACAGGGGGTGGGACCGCTATGGCTACACCTTC,CAWRLHRGWDRYGYTF
TRBJ2-5,.,.,TRBV3-1,TGTGCCAGCAGCCAACTGGAGGGGACCCAGTACTTC,CASSQLEGTQYF
TRBJ1-5,.,.,TRBV10-3,TGTGCCATCAGTGAGGGGGCCAGTCAGCCCCAGCATTTT,CAISEGASQPQHF
TRBJ2-7,.,.,TRBV7-9,TGTGCCAGCAGCTTAGAATCGTGGGGGGAGCAGTACTTC,CASSLESWGEQYF
TRBJ1-2,.,.,TRBV28,TGTGCCAGCAGTTCTAGTCCCAACTATGGCTACACCTTC,CASSSSPNYGYTF
TRBJ2-1,.,.,TRBV6-1,TGTGCCAGCAGCCGAGAACCCCCCTGGACGGGCCTTTCGTACAATGAGCAGTTCTTC,CASSREPPWTGLSYNEQFF
TRBJ2-5,.,.,TRBV11-2,TGTGCCAGCAGCCTGGGGACACAAAAGACCCAGTACTTC,CASSLGTQKTQYF
TRBJ2-3,.,.,TRBV15,TGTGCCACCAGCAGAGTGCGAGATACGCAGTATTTT,CATSRVRDTQYF
TRBJ1-3,TRBD1,.,TRBV4-3,TGCGCCAGCAGCCAAGAAGGGGGCGGCGACACCATATATTTT,CASSQEGGGDTIYF
TRBJ2-5,TRBD2,.,TRBV20-1,TGCAGTGCTCCCCTAGCGGGGGGCCAAGAGACCCAGTACTTC,CSAPLAGGQETQYF
TRBJ2-7,TRBD1,.,TRBV7-3,TGTGCCAGCAGCGTGACAGGGGGGAGCTCCTACGAGCAGTACTTC,CASSVTGGSSYEQYF
TRBJ2-3,.,.,TRBV11-2,TGTGCCAGCAGCTTAGGTAGAGGCAGCCCTAGCACAGATACGCAGTATTTT,CASSLGRGSPSTDTQYF
TRBJ2-7,TRBD1,.,TRBV18,TGTGCCAGCTCACCCGGGACAGGGAGAAAATACGAGCAGTACTTC,CASSPGTGRKYEQYF
TRBJ2-7,TRBD2,.,TRBV20-1,TGCAGTGCTCGTGGACTAGCGGGGGTCAGGGACGAGCAGTACTTC,CSARGLAGVRDEQYF
TRBJ2-3,TRBD1,.,TRBV29-1,TGCAGCGTAGAGGGACAGGGGGCCGATACGCAGTATTTT,CSVEGQGADTQYF
TRBJ1-5,.,.,TRBV28,TGTGCCAGCAGTTTCATAGGGTCGAATCAGCCCCAGCATTTT,CASSFIGSNQPQHF
TRBJ1-2,.,.,TRBV28,TGTGCCAGCAGTTCCCTCAGGGGTGTCTATGGCTACACCTTC,CASSSLRGVYGYTF
TRBJ2-1,TRBD1,.,TRBV7-2,TGTGCCAGCAGCGCAAAGACAGGGAGCCAATACAATGAGCAGTTCTTC,CASSAKTGSQYNEQFF
TRBJ2-7,TRBD1,.,TRBV19,TGTGCCAGTAGCTGGGACAGGGGGCCCTACGAGCAGTACTTC,CASSWDRGPYEQYF
TRBJ2-2,TRBD1,.,TRBV6-2/TRBV6-3,TGTGCCAGCAGCCGACAGGGGGCGAACACCGGGGAGCTGTTTTTT,CASSRQGANTGELFF
TRBJ2-5,.,.,TRBV4-2,TGTGCCAGCAGCCAAGACTGGAGGGTAGAGGAGACCCAGTACTTC,CASSQDWRVEETQYF
TRBJ2-1,TRBD2,once,TRBV29-1,TGCAGCGTTTATAGCGGGGGGGCCAATGAGCAGTTCTTC,CSVYSGGANEQFF
TRBJ1-6,.,.,TRBV3-1,TGTGCCAGCAGCCCCCCGGGGAGGGGATCCCTCCACTTT,CASSPPGRGSLHF
TRBJ1-2,.,.,TRBV12-3/TRBV12-4,TGTGCCAGCAGTCTCGGGACGCCGATTTATGGCTACACCTTC,CASSLGTPIYGYTF
TRBJ1-1,.,.,TRBV15,TGTGCCACCAGCAGAGCACCAGGGGAAACACCGGACACTGAAGCTTTCTTT,CATSRAPGETPDTEAFF